The 15 T cell receptor beta chains presented below share a single source sample, sequenced in a study of OX40 agonist ivuxolimab in advanced cancers. Data came from immunoSEQ multiplex PCR; TCRdb stores just in-frame clones and leaves some out. The sample consists of over 85,000 clones, approximately 89% of them appearing once. The sample here was CD4+ or CD8+ T cells sorted from blood, taken in a trial of the OX40 agonist ivuxolimab. The receptors were gathered from an adult with an advanced solid tumor such as melanoma, head and neck, liver or kidney cancer.

The CDR3 bases are TGCAGCGTTGAAGATCAGGGGACAGGGAAAGAGTTTGGCTACACCTTC. Protein sequence: CSVEDQGTGKEFGYTF. The chain combines TRBV29-1 with TRBJ1-2; TRBD1 agrees at 9 bases. CDR1 is SQVTM, CDR2 ANQGSEA, per germline. The CDR3 runs to 16 residues. With V trimmed by 0 bases and J by 7 bases, 12 bases remained unmatched.

V gene TRBV29-1 combines with J gene TRBJ2-7; 7 bases map to TRBD2. V was clipped by 0 bases and J by 2 bases; unmatched bases: 7. Germline CDR1 is SQVTM and CDR2 is ANQGSEA. This CDR3 has 15 amino acids. The CDR3 region is CSVEERGLLPYEQYF. For the CDR3, the DNA is TGCAGCGTTGAAGAGAGGGGACTACTCCCCTACGAGCAGTACTTC.

The chain links TRBV2 to TRBJ1-1, with D hard to call. CDR1 SNHLY and CDR2 FYNNEI come from the germline V gene. The CDR3 totals 15 residues. The V and J ends lost 2 bases and 6 bases respectively, with 16 bases between them. This CDR3 is CASSELPVSLPEAFF. The CDR3 DNA is TGTGCCAGCAGTGAATTGCCGGTCTCGTTGCCTGAAGCTTTCTTT.

The CDR3, as DNA: TGTGCCAGCAGCATTGACAGGAACACTGAAGCTTTCTTT. Protein sequence: CASSIDRNTEAFF. V usage is TRBV5-5 and J usage is TRBJ1-1; possible D gene TRBD1, 5 bases. Trimming pared 4 bases from V and 1 base from J, leaving 8 bases between. Germline CDR1 reads SGHKS; CDR2 reads YYEKEE (reference sequence). The CDR3 extends over 13 amino acids.

This chain links TRBV15 with TRBJ1-1; D remains unclear. The germline V gene has CDR1 LNHNV and CDR2 YYDKDF (reference sequence). The V gene lost 1 base and the J gene lost 7 bases, with 13 bases spanning the gap. This CDR3 region has 14 residues. The CDR3 region is CATSRGGPGGEAFF. CDR3 in DNA: TGTGCCACCAGCAGAGGGGGTCCTGGTGGTGAAGCTTTCTTT.

This clone was found a few times. The J gene is TRBJ1-1, the V gene TRBV19, with D perhaps matching TRBD1 (6 bases). The CDR3 loop spans 14 amino acids. CDR1 is LNHDA, CDR2 SQIVND, per germline (reference sequence). V lost 4 bases to trimming and J lost 6 bases, with 15 bases between them. The CDR3 protein is CASSSGQRVAEAFF. The DNA for the CDR3 is TGTGCCAGTAGTAGTGGACAGCGGGTCGCTGAAGCTTTCTTT.

This chain connects TRBV9 to TRBJ2-1; 7 bases match TRBD2. This CDR3 is 15 amino acids long. The V and J ends lost 4 bases and 3 bases, in that order; junction bases with no gene match: 7. Germline loops: CDR1 SGDLS, CDR2 YYNGEE. The CDR3 DNA reads TGTGCCAGCAGCCTATCTGGCGGGAGCTACAATGAGCAGTTCTTC. This encodes CASSLSGGSYNEQFF.

V usage is TRBV4-1 and J usage is TRBJ1-5, with a tentative D call TRBD1 (6 bases). There are 16 residues in the CDR3. Trimming stripped 0 bases from V and 5 bases from J, with 14 bases between. Germline CDR1 MGHRA, CDR2 YSYEKL. The CDR3 coding sequence is TGCGCCAGCAGCCAAGATGCGCAGGGGAGGTATCAGCCCCAGCATTTT. This gives the protein CASSQDAQGRYQPQHF.

Here the CDR3 DNA reads TGTGCCACCAGAGAGCCGGGAGGGGGAAATGAGCAGTTCTTC. As protein: CATREPGGGNEQFF. The genes are TRBV19 and TRBJ2-1; 8 bases fit TRBD2. J was trimmed by 7 bases and V by 10 bases; bases with no gene match: 12. This CDR3 spans 14 amino acids. Germline values: CDR1 LNHDA, CDR2 SQIVND (reference sequence).

The gene calls are TRBV11-2 and TRBJ2-1; 9 bases fit TRBD2. Germline V gives CDR1 SGHAT, CDR2 FQNNGV. This CDR3 contains 13 residues. Germline trimming cut 3 bases from V and 12 bases from J; bases unmatched to any gene: 6. The CDR3 sequence is CASSFQTSGTQFF. The CDR3 DNA reads TGTGCCAGCAGCTTCCAGACTAGCGGCACGCAGTTCTTC.

Points on this clone: Germline is not matched at one junction end, which may reflect a read error. This chain connects TRBV7-7 to TRBJ2-2; D may be TRBD2 (6 bases). Germline V lookup: CDR1 SSHAT, CDR2 FNYEAQ (reference sequence). The CDR3 sequence is 13 residues long. In DNA form, the CDR3 reads TGTGCTAGCAGCCGGGGACTGACCGGGGAGCTGTTTTTT. Its protein product is CASSRGLTGELFF.

The chain carries TRBV4-2 and TRBJ1-1; D is unresolved. CDR1 LGHNA and CDR2 YNFKEQ come from the germline V gene. This CDR3 spans 12 amino acids. V lost 4 bases and J lost 11, with 14 bases in between. The CDR3 DNA follows: TGTGCCAGCAGCCTCAGAAGTGGGGTGGCTTTCTTT. It is translated as CASSLRSGVAFF.

The gene calls are TRBV27 and TRBJ2-1; D may be TRBD2 (5 bases). Germline V gene sequence: CDR1 MNHEY, CDR2 SMNVEV (reference sequence). CDR3 size: 16 residues. Between the trimmed V and J ends, which lost 4 bases and 5 bases, there was a span of 18 bases. The CDR3 is CASSSPLNSAHNEQFF. The CDR3, as DNA: TGTGCCAGCAGTTCCCCCCTGAATAGCGCGCACAATGAGCAGTTCTTC.

The chain combines TRBV7-9 with TRBJ1-2; no reliable D call. Trimming took off 4 bases at V and 5 bases at J, with 11 bases between the two ends. Germline values: CDR1 SEHNR, CDR2 FQNEAQ (reference sequence). CDR3 length equals 13 residues. The CDR3 region has the DNA TGTGCCAGCAGCTCGGACGGTGCGTATGGCTACACCTTC. It specifies CASSSDGAYGYTF.

V gene TRBV7-2 combines with J gene TRBJ1-1; D call uncertain. The CDR3 has 14 residues. V was shortened by 1 base and J by 6 bases, with 12 bases between the two germline ends. The germline CDR1 and CDR2 sequences are SGHTA and FQGNSA. In DNA form, the CDR3 reads TGTGCCAGCAGCTTAGGGCAGGAGGCCCCTGAAGCTTTCTTT. This gives the protein CASSLGQEAPEAFF.